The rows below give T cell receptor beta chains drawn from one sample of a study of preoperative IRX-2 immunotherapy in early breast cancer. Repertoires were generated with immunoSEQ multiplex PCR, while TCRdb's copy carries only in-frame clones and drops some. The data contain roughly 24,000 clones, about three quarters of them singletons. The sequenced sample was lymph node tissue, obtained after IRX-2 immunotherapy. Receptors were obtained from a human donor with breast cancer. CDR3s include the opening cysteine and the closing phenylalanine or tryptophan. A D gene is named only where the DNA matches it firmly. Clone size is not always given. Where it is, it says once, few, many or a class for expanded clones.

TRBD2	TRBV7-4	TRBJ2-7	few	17	CASSSPETSGITYEQYF	TGTGCCAGCAGCTCACCCGAGACTAGCGGGATTACCTACGAGCAGTACTTC
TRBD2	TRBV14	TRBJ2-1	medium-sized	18	CASSQGESGRTLRGEQFF	TGTGCCAGCAGCCAAGGGGAGAGCGGGAGGACCTTACGGGGTGAGCAGTTCTTC
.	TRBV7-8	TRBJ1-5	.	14	CASSSQRGNQPQHF	TGTGCCAGCAGCAGCCAGCGGGGAAATCAGCCCCAGCATTTT
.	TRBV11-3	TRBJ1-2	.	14	CASSFGTEFAGYTF	TGTGCCAGCAGCTTCGGGACCGAATTCGCGGGCTACACCTTC
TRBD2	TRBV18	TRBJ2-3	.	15	CASSLGTSGTDTQYF	TGTGCCAGCTCACTTGGGACTAGCGGGACAGATACGCAGTATTTT
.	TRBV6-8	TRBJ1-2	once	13	CASSKSGGYGYTF	TGTGCCAGCAGCAAGTCCGGCGGCTATGGCTACACCTTC
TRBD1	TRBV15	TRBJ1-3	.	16	CATSPRPGTGGNTIYF	TGTGCCACCAGCCCCAGACCCGGGACAGGGGGAAACACCATATATTTT
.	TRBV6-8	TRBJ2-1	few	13	CASSLDNYNEQFF	TGTGCCAGCAGTTTGGACAACTACAATGAGCAGTTCTTC
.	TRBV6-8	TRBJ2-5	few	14	CASSLSGGRETQYF	TGTGCCAGCAGTCTGTCCGGGGGTCGGGAGACCCAGTACTTC
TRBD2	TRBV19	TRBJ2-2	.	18	CASSIGQLAGSNTGELFF	TGTGCCAGTAGTATAGGTCAACTAGCGGGATCGAACACCGGGGAGCTGTTTTTT
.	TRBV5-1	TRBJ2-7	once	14	CASSTEVSSYEQYF	TGCGCCAGCAGCACAGAGGTTAGCTCCTACGAGCAGTACTTC
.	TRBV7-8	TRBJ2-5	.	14	CASSLVTPQETQYF	TGTGCCAGCAGCTTAGTTACCCCCCAAGAGACCCAGTACTTC
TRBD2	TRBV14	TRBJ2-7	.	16	CASSQAGLAGAYEQYF	TGTGCCAGCAGCCAAGCCGGACTAGCGGGCGCCTACGAGCAGTACTTC
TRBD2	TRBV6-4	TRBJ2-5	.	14	CAIGASGTQETQYF	TGTGCCATCGGAGCTAGCGGGACCCAAGAGACCCAGTACTTC
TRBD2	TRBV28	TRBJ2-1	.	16	CASSLGQTSTDNEQFF	TGTGCCAGCAGTTTGGGCCAGACTAGCACCGACAATGAGCAGTTCTTC
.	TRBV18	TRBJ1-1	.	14	CASSPGRGNTEAFF	TGTGCCAGCTCACCGGGCAGGGGGAACACTGAAGCTTTCTTT
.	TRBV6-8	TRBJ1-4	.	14	CASSYSGGGEKLFF	TGTGCCAGCAGTTACTCCGGGGGGGGCGAAAAACTGTTTTTT
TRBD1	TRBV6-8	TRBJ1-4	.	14	CASSEGQPLVKLFF	TGTGCCAGCAGTGAGGGACAGCCCCTGGTAAAACTGTTTTTT
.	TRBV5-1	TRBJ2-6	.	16	CASSLGVPSGANVLTF	TGCGCCAGCAGCTTGGGGGTCCCATCTGGGGCCAACGTCCTGACTTTC
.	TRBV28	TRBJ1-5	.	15	CASTDYRYSNQPQHF	TGTGCCAGCACCGATTACAGGTATAGCAATCAGCCCCAGCATTTT
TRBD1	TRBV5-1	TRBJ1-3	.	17	CASSPRDRGGSGNTIYF	TGCGCCAGCAGCCCCAGGGACAGGGGGGGCTCTGGAAACACCATATATTTT
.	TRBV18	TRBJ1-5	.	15	CASSPDQGGNQPQHF	TGTGCCAGCTCACCAGACCAGGGCGGCAATCAGCCCCAGCATTTT
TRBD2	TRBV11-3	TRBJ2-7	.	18	CASQIPGLAGLPIWEQYF	TGTGCCAGCCAGATCCCGGGACTAGCGGGACTTCCCATATGGGAGCAGTACTTC
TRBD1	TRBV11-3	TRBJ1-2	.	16	CASTSGMGQSSRGYTF	TGTGCCAGCACCTCGGGTATGGGACAGAGTTCGAGGGGCTACACCTTC
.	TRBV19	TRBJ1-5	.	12	CASSIGDQPQHF	TGTGCCAGTAGTATCGGGGATCAGCCCCAGCATTTT
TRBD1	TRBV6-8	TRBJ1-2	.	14	CAISGQGPFYGYTF	TGTGCCATCAGCGGACAGGGTCCATTCTATGGCTACACCTTC
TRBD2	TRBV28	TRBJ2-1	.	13	CASDGLDYNEQFF	TGTGCCAGCGACGGACTAGACTACAATGAACAGTTCTTC
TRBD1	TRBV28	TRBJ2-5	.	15	CASSPYRDRVETQYF	TGTGCCAGCAGTCCATACCGGGACAGGGTGGAGACCCAGTACTTC
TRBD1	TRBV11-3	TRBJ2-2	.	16	CASSRRTGGAAGELFF	TGTGCCAGCAGCCGTAGGACAGGGGGCGCGGCCGGGGAGCTGTTTTTT
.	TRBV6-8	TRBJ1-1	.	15	CASSYSGGSGTEAFF	TGTGCCAGCAGTTACTCAGGGGGAAGTGGCACTGAAGCTTTCTTT
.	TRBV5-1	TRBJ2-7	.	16	CASRVGSQRITYEQYF	TGCGCCAGCAGGGTTGGGTCCCAGCGGATAACCTACGAGCAGTACTTC
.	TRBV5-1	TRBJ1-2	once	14	CASRDPRESYGYTF	TGCGCCAGCAGGGACCCCAGGGAGAGCTATGGCTACACCTTC
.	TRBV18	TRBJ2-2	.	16	CASSPRDPPWTGELFF	TGTGCCAGCTCACCACGGGACCCCCCGTGGACCGGGGAGCTGTTTTTT
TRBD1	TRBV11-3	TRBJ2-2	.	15	CASSRDRGATGELFF	TGTGCCAGCTCTAGGGACAGGGGTGCCACCGGGGAGCTGTTTTTT
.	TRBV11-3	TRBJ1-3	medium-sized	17	CASSHYRATASGNTIYF	TGTGCCAGCAGCCATTACCGCGCGACAGCCTCTGGAAACACCATATATTTT
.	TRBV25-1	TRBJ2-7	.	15	CASSEPGRTSYEQYF	TGTGCCAGCAGTGAACCGGGACGGACATCCTACGAGCAGTACTTC
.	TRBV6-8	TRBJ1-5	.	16	CASSSQGVGGNQPQHF	TGTGCCAGCAGTTCTCAGGGAGTAGGAGGCAATCAGCCCCAGCATTTT
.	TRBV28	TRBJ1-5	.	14	CASGPPKGNQPQHF	TGTGCCAGCGGTCCCCCAAAGGGCAATCAGCCCCAGCATTTT
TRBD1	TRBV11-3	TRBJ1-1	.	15	CASSLKGTVNTEAFF	TGTGCCAGCAGCTTGAAAGGGACAGTGAACACTGAAGCTTTCTTT
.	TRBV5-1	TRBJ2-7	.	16	CASSLAGAGPSYEQYF	TGCGCCAGCAGCTTGGCCGGGGCGGGACCCTCCTACGAGCAGTACTTC
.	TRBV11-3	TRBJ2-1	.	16	CASSPGWTVAYNEQFF	TGTGCCAGCAGCCCAGGCTGGACCGTAGCCTACAATGAGCAGTTCTTC
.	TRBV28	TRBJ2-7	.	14	CVSSPTGSSYEQYF	TGTGTCAGCAGCCCGACAGGATCCTCCTACGAGCAGTACTTC
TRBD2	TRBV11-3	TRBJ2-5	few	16	CASSPRTSGSGETQYF	TGTGCCAGCAGCCCCCGGACTAGCGGGAGTGGTGAGACCCAGTACTTC
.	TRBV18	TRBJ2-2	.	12	CASSPNTGELFF	TGTGCCAGCTCACCTAACACCGGGGAGCTGTTTTTT
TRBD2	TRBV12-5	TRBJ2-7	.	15	CASGTGLAGVGEQYF	TGTGCTAGTGGTACCGGACTAGCGGGAGTCGGGGAGCAGTACTTC